A single sample gave rise to the 14 T cell receptor beta chains below, sequenced in a study of T cell repertoires in cytomegalovirus infection. TCRdb processed the reads anew with MiXCR; each CDR3 protein has one entry. The table records some 120,000 distinct CDR3 sequences, around 9.1% of them present only once. No antigen is known for these receptors. Input material: PBMCs, sequenced either directly or after in vitro stimulation (not recorded which). These receptors were obtained from a human donor in good health (CMV status not recorded). Some clones in this sample may be carry-over from other donors' samples.

This clonotype was counted many times. The J gene is TRBJ2-3, the V gene TRBV7-2; 10 bases map to TRBD2. This CDR3 has 17 residues. The germline V gene encodes CDR1 SGHTA and CDR2 FQGNSA. Unmatched junction bases numbered 9, after V lost 5 bases and J lost 1 base. This chain's CDR3 is CASSARLAGDRTDTQYF. Here the CDR3 DNA reads TGTGCCAGCAGCGCTAGGCTAGCGGGAGATCGCACAGATACGCAGTATTTT.

This clonotype was counted ten times or more. V is TRBV5-5 and J is TRBJ2-7; D possibly corresponds to TRBD2 (5 bases). Germline V gene lookup returns CDR1 SGHKS and CDR2 YYEKEE (reference sequence). The CDR3 length is 12 residues. Between the trimmed V and J ends, which lost 2 bases and 5 bases, there was a span of 8 bases. The CDR3 nucleotides read TGTGCCAGCAGCTTCGGACTGGACGAGCAGTACTTC. Translated, it gives CASSFGLDEQYF. Using reference TRBV5-5 and TRBJ2-7 for the parts outside the CDR3, the full variable domain is DAGVTQSPTHLIKTRGQQVTLRCSPISGHKSVSWYQQVLGQGPQFIFQYYEKEERGRGNFPDRFSARQFPNYSSELNVNALLLGDSALYLCASSFGLDEQYFGPGTRLTVT.

The chain uses TRBV19 and TRBJ2-7; no firm D call. Germline CDR1 LNHDA, CDR2 SQIVND (reference sequence). V dropped 0 bases and J dropped 5 bases, with 8 bases sitting between them. The CDR3 extends over 13 amino acids. The CDR3 nucleotides read TGTGCCAGTAGTATAGATCTCCAGAACGAGCAGTACGTC. This translates into CASSIDLQNEQYV.

The V and J genes are TRBV7-2 and TRBJ2-2, with D possibly being TRBD2 (6 bases). Trimming stripped 2 bases from V and 6 bases from J, with 10 bases between. The CDR3 is 14 amino acids. Germline V gene lookup returns CDR1 SGHTA and CDR2 FQGNSA. The CDR3, as DNA: TGTGCCAGCAGCTTAAGGCGGGACTCCGGGGAGCTGTTTTTT. It encodes CASSLRRDSGELFF.

This clonotype has ten or more counts. The chain combines TRBV11-3 with TRBJ1-1; maybe TRBD1 (6 bases). V shed 5 bases and J shed 6 bases, with 10 bases lying between them. Germline CDR1 is SGHNT and CDR2 is YENEEA. The CDR3 covers 12 residues. CDR3 region: CASSDRQAEAFF. CDR3 sequence (DNA): TGTGCCAGCAGCGACCGACAGGCTGAAGCTTTCTTT. Full variable domain (rest looked up from reference TRBV11-3 and TRBJ1-1): EAGVVQSPRYKIIEKKQPVAFWCNPISGHNTLYWYLQNLGQGPELLIRYENEEAVDDSQLPKDRFSAERLKGVDSTLKIQPAELGDSAVYLCASSDRQAEAFFGQGTRLTVV.

This clonotype was observed at least ten times. The chain links TRBV7-2 to TRBJ2-1; D is possibly TRBD2 (6 bases). This CDR3 spans 13 amino acids. Germline CDR1 reads SGHTA; CDR2 reads FQGNSA. V gave up 1 base and J gave up 9 bases, with 10 bases separating them. The CDR3 bases are TGTGCCAGCAGCTTAGGTCCGGGGGTTGAGCAGTTCTTC. Translating gives CASSLGPGVEQFF.

The chain has TRBV15 and TRBJ1-1; the D is unclear. Germline-derived CDR1 and CDR2 are LNHNV and YYDKDF (reference sequence). The CDR3 is 15 amino acids. V was pared by 1 base and J by 2 bases, with 11 bases between. CDR3 bases: TGTGCCACCAGCAGAGTCGGGATTAGTAACACTGAAGCTTTCTTT. Protein sequence: CATSRVGISNTEAFF. The full variable domain, its missing parts supplied by reference TRBV15 and TRBJ1-1, is DAMVIQNPRYQVTQFGKPVTLSCSQTLNHNVMYWYQQKSSQAPKLLFHYYDKDFNNEADTPDNFQSRRPNTSFCFLDIRSPGLGDTAMYLCATSRVGISNTEAFFGQGTRLTVV.

This clonotype was counted only a few times. This chain joins TRBV15 and TRBJ1-6; 7 bases are shared with TRBD1. This CDR3 region has 15 residues. V shed 1 base, J shed 7 bases, and the junction held 4 bases outside the gene matches. From germline, CDR1 is LNHNV and CDR2 YYDKDF (reference sequence). CDR3 amino acids: CATSRADRKNSPLHF. CDR3 DNA: TGTGCCACCAGCAGAGCGGACAGGAAAAATTCACCCCTCCACTTT.

This clonotype was observed many times. J is TRBJ2-7 and V is TRBV6-2 or TRBV6-3, with 9 nucleotides matching TRBD2. V gave up 6 bases and J gave up 4 bases; unmatched junction bases: 7. The CDR3 is made up of 14 amino acids. Germline lookup yields CDR1 MNHEY and CDR2 SVGEGT. In nucleotides, the CDR3 is TGTGCCAGCAGCCGTCTAGCGGGACTTTACGAGCAGTACGTC. This sequence encodes CASSRLAGLYEQYV.

This clonotype was observed many times. V usage is TRBV6-2 or TRBV6-3 and J usage is TRBJ2-7, with D perhaps TRBD2 (5 bases). V lost 6 bases and J 0 bases, leaving 9 bases between the germline ends. This CDR3 has 13 residues. Germline values: CDR1 MNHEY, CDR2 SVGEGT. CDR3 region: CASRDWRSYEQYV. CDR3 DNA: TGTGCCAGCAGGGACTGGCGCTCCTACGAGCAGTACGTC.

The chain combines TRBV6-5 with TRBJ2-1, with TRBD1 matching 9 bases. The V gene's germline CDR1 is MNHEY and CDR2 SVGAGI. Unmatched junction bases numbered 11, after V lost 3 bases and J lost 5 bases. The CDR3 is 17 residues long. The CDR3 region is CASSYFPGTGINNEQFF. The DNA of the CDR3 is TGTGCCAGCAGTTATTTCCCTGGGACAGGGATAAACAATGAGCAGTTCTTC.

This clonotype was picked up many times. The chain links TRBV7-3 to TRBJ1-2; the match to TRBD1 covers 10 bases. The length of the CDR3 is 14 residues. J gave up 8 bases and V 5 bases, and 8 bases lay outside the gene matches. CDR1 and CDR2 from the germline V gene are SGHTA and FQGTGA. Here the CDR3 DNA reads TGTGCCAGCAGCGCATCGGGACAGGGGAACGGCTACACCTTC. It codes for CASSASGQGNGYTF. The full variable domain, with the rest looked up from reference TRBV7-3 and TRBJ1-2, is GAGVSQTPSNKVTEKGKYVELRCDPISGHTALYWYRQSLGQGPEFLIYFQGTGAADDSGLPNDRFFAVRPEGSVSTLKIQRTERGDSAVYLCASSASGQGNGYTFGSGTRLTVV.

In this sample, this clonotype turned up many times. The V gene is TRBV27, the J gene TRBJ2-3; no clear D. Germline V gene data show CDR1 as MNHEY and CDR2 as SMNVEV (reference sequence). This CDR3 spans 13 amino acids. V lost 3 bases and J lost 6, with 10 bases in between. CDR3 sequence: CASSLVFPDTQYF. As DNA, the CDR3 is TGTGCCAGCAGTTTGGTCTTTCCGGATACGCAGTATTTT.

This clonotype has more than one count but fewer than ten. The CDR3 spells CASSGLAGRADTQYF. In nucleotides, the CDR3 is TGTGCCAGCAGTGGACTAGCGGGACGGGCCGATACGCAGTATTTT. The chain has TRBV3-1 and TRBJ2-3; 12 nucleotides agree with TRBD2. The CDR3 spans 15 residues. The V segment lost 6 bases and the J segment 6 bases; nucleotides outside the gene matches: 7. The germline V gene encodes CDR1 LGHDT and CDR2 YNNKEL (reference sequence).